Listed here are 5 T cell receptor beta chains from one sample, sequenced in a study of cytomegalovirus exposure and HLA in healthy donors. It was with 60 Vbeta and 13 Jbeta primers that the PCR ran. The assay was immunoSEQ multiplex PCR, and TCRdb's table has in-frame clones only and misses some. The table lists around 250,000 clones, approximately 81% of them singletons. Source material: PBMCs. Source of these receptors: a woman aged 55-69 years in good health and CMV-seropositive.

This clone was found a few times. The chain is built from TRBV5-1 and TRBJ1-1; TRBD1 aligns across 8 bases. With V trimmed by 1 base and J by 4 bases, 9 bases remained unmatched. Germline CDR1 is SGHRS and CDR2 is YFSETQ. CDR3 size: 16 residues. The CDR3 spells CASSLSGQGWGTEAFF. In DNA, the CDR3 is TGCGCCAGCAGCTTGAGCGGACAGGGATGGGGCACTGAAGCTTTCTTT.

This chain uses TRBV19 with TRBJ1-4; 7 bases agree with TRBD1. V trimming: 6 bases; J trimming: 0 bases; junction bases outside the gene matches: 4. The CDR3 extends over 15 amino acids. CDR1 and CDR2 from the germline V gene are LNHDA and SQIVND (reference sequence). For the CDR3, the DNA is TGTGCCAGTAGAGATGGGACAGCAACTAATGAAAAACTGTTTTTT. Protein: CASRDGTATNEKLFF.

V is TRBV9 and J is TRBJ2-1; TRBD2 matches at 7 bases. After removal of 0 bases from V and 1 base from J, the junction contained 1 base not matched to a gene. Germline CDR1 and CDR2: SGDLS and YYNGEE. The CDR3 is 15 amino acids. As DNA, the CDR3 is TGTGCCAGCAGCGTAGAGCGGGAATCCTACAATGAGCAGTTCTTC. Protein: CASSVERESYNEQFF.

V is TRBV6-1 and J is TRBJ2-1; TRBD2 aligns across 7 bases. CDR3 length equals 15 residues. V lost 4 bases and J lost 7; bases outside the gene matches: 10. Per germline, CDR1 MNHNS and CDR2 SASEGT. DNA of the CDR3: TGTGCCAGCAGTGGGGGAGGGCCCCTCGAAAATGAGCAGTTCTTC. Translation: CASSGGGPLENEQFF.

The chain employs TRBV6-5 and TRBJ2-3; 13 positions match TRBD2. In germline, CDR1 is MNHEY, CDR2 SVGAGI. The CDR3 extends over 16 amino acids. The trim removed 4 bases at V and 6 bases at J, leaving 7 bases unmatched. The CDR3 nucleotides read TGTGCCAGCAGTTTACTAGCGGGAGGGCCGAGGGATACGCAGTATTTT. Translation: CASSLLAGGPRDTQYF.